This T cell receptor beta chain stems from a study of blood T cell repertoires in COVID-19. For the study at large: Samples of COVID-19 (acute and convalescent) were obtained from the United States, Italy and Spain. T cells, B-cell-depleted T cells, or PBMCs supplied cDNA or gDNA.

Authors' analysis steps: The assay estimated nucleated cells by amplifying reference gene primers. Sequencing used immunoSEQ multiplex PCR; TCRdb keeps in-frame clones, though not all of them. The DNA was the basis for D and trimming; V, J and clone size are from that table. The data hold 110,000 or so clones, with approximately 89% observed a single time. Per germline, CDR1 SGHKS and CDR2 YYEKEE (reference sequence). The V end was cut by 5 bases, the J end by 0 bases, with 8 bases between. The CDR3 has 13 amino acids. Patients in Seattle were enrolled during active infection, then followed longitudinally.

The rearrangement links TRBV5-5 to TRBJ1-2, with D perhaps matching TRBD1 (5 bases). Material: peripheral blood. This TCR was recovered from a woman aged 55-70 years with COVID-19, enrolled during active disease. The CDR3 protein is CASRQDTNYGYTF. In nucleotides, the CDR3 is TGTGCCAGCAGACAGGACACTAACTATGGCTACACCTTC.